This record concerns one T cell receptor beta chain sequence. Alongside a J-beta primer mix, a sample-barcoded 5' primer served in a second PCR lasting about 7 to 12 cycles. Every sample produced at least 3 million CDR3-containing paired-end reads. MiXCR, run by TCRdb on the 5' RACE reads, gives a single entry per CDR3 protein. Here the sample spans over a million distinct CDR3 sequences, over 35% being singletons. This sample was taken from a study of blood T cells in healthy people across ages. Trimming removed 0 bases at V and 3 bases at J, with 20 bases between. The CDR3 runs 18 residues. The V gene's germline CDR1 is KGHDR and CDR2 SFDVKD.

Sequenced input: blood. The V call is TRBV24-1, the J call TRBJ2-7, with a tentative D call TRBD1 (6 bases). The sequence came from a woman aged 55 to 70 in good health. The CDR3 DNA is TGTGCCACCAGTGATTTGCAGAGTGGGGGCCCGAGAAACTACGAGCAGTACTTC. Translating gives CATSDLQSGGPRNYEQYF.